This T cell receptor (beta chain) appears in the sequencing data of a study of OX40 agonist ivuxolimab in advanced cancers. In terms of the full investigation: Ivuxolimab, which targeted the costimulatory receptor OX40 (CD134), was an agonistic, fully human IgG2 monoclonal antibody. Intravenous ivuxolimab was administered to patients every 2 weeks at six dose levels: 0.01, 0.1, 0.3, 1.5, 3 and 10 mg/kg. Of the roughly 51 patients in dose escalation, around 20 had hepatocellular carcinoma, about 15 had melanoma, 9 had renal cell carcinoma and 9 had head and neck cancer. Prior anti-PD-1, anti-PD-L1 or anti-CTLA-4 therapy was permitted, and approximately 39% of dose-escalation patients had received checkpoint inhibitors. The monotherapy dose-escalation portion (N of about 52 patients) of the phase I ivuxolimab trial is reported in the paper. In the dose-escalation cohort, around four fifths of patients were male, and the mean age was around 60 years, with a range of 23 to 79. Partial responses occurred in three dose-escalation patients: two with cutaneous melanoma and one with hepatocellular carcinoma. The purpose of peripheral TCRbeta sequencing was to test whether ivuxolimab changed TCR sequence diversity and led to clonal T-cell expansion. Broader findings and caveats from the paper: Low levels of normalized T-cell clonal expansion were also seen in some patients who did not respond. At doses of 0.1 to 3.0 mg/kg, clonal expansion of both CD4+ and CD8+ T cells in blood was seen between baseline and week 6. Antigen specificity was not determined for the clonally expanded peripheral T cells. After ivuxolimab, expanded clones were on average more numerous among CD8+ T cells than among CD4+ T cells. Partial responders in the 0.1-3.0 mg/kg groups had among the lowest normalized peripheral clonal expansion, especially among CD8+ T cells.

Inclusive of the bounding cysteine and phenylalanine, the CDR3 is 15 residues long. The only DNA kept is the CDR3, 45 bases in frame from the first base. The V and J ends are trimmed by 3 bases and 2 bases, leaving 11 bases between them. The germline V gene (reference sequence) specifies LNHDA as CDR1 and SQIVND as CDR2. The trial excluded patients who had a history of autoimmune disease or were on systemic immunosuppression. Peripheral blood for TCR sequencing was drawn from every dose cohort at baseline, at cycle 4 day 1 and at cycle 7 day 1. Samples were obtained from an open-label, multicenter, first-in-human phase I dose-escalation trial of ivuxolimab. The trial enrolled adults with locally advanced or metastatic head and neck squamous cell, hepatocellular, melanoma or renal cell carcinoma. Before TCR sequencing, CD4+ T cells and CD8+ T cells were sorted from peripheral blood as separate populations.

For sequencing of the TCRbeta CDR3 region, genomic DNA was extracted from the sorted cells. The immunoSEQ Assay was used to sequence the TCRbeta CDR3 regions. TCRdb mirrors the immuneACCESS table, restricted to in-frame sequences. Some clones are absent from its copies; in checked studies, under half trace to an unresolved V gene, and the reason for the others is unknown. Recorded for this sample are 55,000 to 75,000 clones; approximately 90% of them occurred a single time. The ten largest clones add up to 3.8% of the sample. Only one count was recorded for this clone. Its antigen target is currently unknown. Base qualities were left out, and no much larger clone turns up one base away.

This sequence originates from an adult with an advanced solid tumor such as melanoma, head and neck, liver or kidney cancer. The material was CD4+ or CD8+ T cells sorted from blood, obtained in a trial of the OX40 agonist ivuxolimab. The chain employs TRBV19 and TRBJ2-1, with the D gene not clear enough to name. The sequence in DNA is TGTGCCAGTAGTATTGGAGACGCCGCCTACAATGAGCAGTTCTTC. It translates as CASSIGDAAYNEQFF.